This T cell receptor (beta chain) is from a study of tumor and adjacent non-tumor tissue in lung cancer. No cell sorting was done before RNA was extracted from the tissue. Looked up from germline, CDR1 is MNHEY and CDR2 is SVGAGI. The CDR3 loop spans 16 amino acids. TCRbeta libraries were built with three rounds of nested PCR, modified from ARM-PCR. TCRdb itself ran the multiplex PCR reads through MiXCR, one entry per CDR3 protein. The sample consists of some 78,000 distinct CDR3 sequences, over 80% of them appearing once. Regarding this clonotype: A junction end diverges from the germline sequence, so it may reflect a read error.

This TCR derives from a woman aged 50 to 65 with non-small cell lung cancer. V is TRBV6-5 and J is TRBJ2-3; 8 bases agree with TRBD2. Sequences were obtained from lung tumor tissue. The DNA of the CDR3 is TGTGCCGGCAGTTACGGGGGGGTCGCACCTCAGGTTACGCAGTATTTT. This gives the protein CAGSYGGVAPQVTQYF.